A selection of T cell receptor beta chains follows, all from one sample in a study of shared clonotypes between healthy human individuals. The data were produced by immunoSEQ multiplex PCR, yet TCRdb's version contains in-frame clones alone and is incomplete. The table shows around 2,100,000 clones, with about 95% occurring only once. The material sequenced was naive CD8+ T cells sorted from blood. The receptors were sampled from a man between 18 and 35 years old in good health. CDR3s include the opening cysteine and the closing phenylalanine or tryptophan. A D gene is named only where the DNA matches it firmly. Expanded clones are given a class, and other clones once, few, many or no size at all.

clone_size	v_call	d_call	j_call	cdr3_nt	cdr3_aa
NA	TRBV4-3	NA	TRBJ1-4	TGCGCCAGCAGCCAAGTTCCTAATGAAAAACTGTTTTTT	CASSQVPNEKLFF
NA	TRBV7-6	TRBD2	TRBJ2-3	TGTGCCAGCAGCTTATTCCCTAGCGGGGGGTCCACTAGCACAGATACGCAGTATTTT	CASSLFPSGGSTSTDTQYF
NA	TRBV6-5	NA	TRBJ1-2	TGTGCCAGCAGTTACTCCTACAGTGAGAATGGCTACACCTTC	CASSYSYSENGYTF
NA	TRBV6-6	TRBD1	TRBJ1-5	TGTGCCAGCAGTTTCGACAGGGGGAGCAATCAGCCCCAGCATTTT	CASSFDRGSNQPQHF
NA	TRBV7-2	NA	TRBJ1-2	TGTGCCAGCAGCCCACGGGGGGCCGCTAACTATGGCTACACCTTC	CASSPRGAANYGYTF
NA	TRBV7-9	TRBD1	TRBJ2-7	TGTGCCAGCAGCATCGGACAGGACTACGAGCAGTACTTC	CASSIGQDYEQYF
NA	TRBV9	NA	TRBJ1-5	TGTGCCAGCAGCGGCCCCGCAGGGGAAGATCAGCCCCAGCATTTT	CASSGPAGEDQPQHF
NA	TRBV6-1	NA	TRBJ2-1	TGTGCCAGCAGTGAAGAAAGGGGGGGGAGTTATGAGCAGTTCTTC	CASSEERGGSYEQFF
once	TRBV27	NA	TRBJ2-3	TGTGCCAGCAGTTTATTCGTGGGGCTGGGAGATACGCAGTATTTT	CASSLFVGLGDTQYF
NA	TRBV13	NA	TRBJ2-7	TGTGCCAGCAGCCACCAGGGGGGCACCTACGAGCAGTACTTC	CASSHQGGTYEQYF
NA	TRBV19	TRBD1	TRBJ2-5	TGTGCCAGTAGCCACGACAGGGAAGAGACCCAGTACTTC	CASSHDREETQYF
NA	TRBV7-8	TRBD1	TRBJ2-7	TGTGCCAGCAGCTTCCCCGGGACAGGGACCCTACAACCCGAGCAGTACTTC	CASSFPGTGTLQPEQYF
NA	TRBV27	NA	TRBJ1-5	TGTGCCAGCAGTTCCGGTCGGGGACGAGATCAGCCCCAGCATTTT	CASSSGRGRDQPQHF
NA	TRBV7-9	TRBD1	TRBJ2-3	TGTGCCAGCAGCTGGACAGGGGATTCAGATACGCAGTATTTT	CASSWTGDSDTQYF
NA	TRBV7-9	TRBD1	TRBJ2-7	TGTGCCAGCAGCCCGGGACAGGGTGACTCCTACGAGCAGTACTTC	CASSPGQGDSYEQYF
NA	TRBV7-8	NA	TRBJ2-3	TGTGCCAGCAGCTTACCCGAAGGGGGTGCCGCAGATACGCAGTATTTT	CASSLPEGGAADTQYF
NA	TRBV11-2	TRBD2	TRBJ2-1	TGTGCCAGCAGCTCAGCCCAAGCGGGGGGGCGGTACAATGAGCAGTTCTTC	CASSSAQAGGRYNEQFF
NA	TRBV4-1	TRBD1	TRBJ1-2	TGCGCCAGCAGCCAAGAGGGACAGGGGGCAAATGGCTACACCTTC	CASSQEGQGANGYTF
once	TRBV11-1	TRBD2	TRBJ2-5	TGTGCCAGCAGCTTAGGGGTAGCGGGGCCAAGTGCCGAGACCCAGTACTTC	CASSLGVAGPSAETQYF
NA	TRBV30	NA	TRBJ1-5	TGTGCCTGGAGGGATTCAGGGTGGGGGAATCAGCCCCAGCATTTT	CAWRDSGWGNQPQHF
NA	TRBV29-1	TRBD2	TRBJ2-7	TGCAGCGTTGCTAAAGGACTAGCCTACGAGCAGTACTTC	CSVAKGLAYEQYF
NA	TRBV18	NA	TRBJ2-3	TGTGCCAGCTCACCAGCGGAGGATACGCAGTATTTT	CASSPAEDTQYF
NA	TRBV11-2	TRBD1	TRBJ2-7	TGTGCCAGCAGCCCCGGGACAGTCTTCGAGCAGTACTTC	CASSPGTVFEQYF
NA	TRBV5-6	TRBD1	TRBJ1-1	TGTGCCAGCAGCACCGACAGGGTACGAGCTGAAGCTTTCTTT	CASSTDRVRAEAFF
NA	TRBV9	NA	TRBJ2-7	TGTGCCAGCAGCGTAGAACCTGGCCTTAGCGAGCAGTACTTC	CASSVEPGLSEQYF
NA	TRBV12-2	NA	TRBJ2-5	TGTGCAAGTCGCATAACGGCACTAGTGATTGAGACCCAGTACTTC	CASRITALVIETQYF
NA	TRBV11-2	NA	TRBJ2-5	TGTGCCAGCAGCTTAGATGCAGGAACACAAGAGACCCAGTACTTC	CASSLDAGTQETQYF
NA	TRBV28	NA	TRBJ2-7	TGTGCCAGCAGTTTCCCTGACACGATCCCCTCCTACGAGCAGTACTTC	CASSFPDTIPSYEQYF
NA	TRBV7-8	NA	TRBJ2-5	TGTGCCAGCACCTCCGATTGGGGGGAGACCCAGTACTTC	CASTSDWGETQYF
NA	TRBV9	NA	TRBJ1-6	TGTGCCAGCGGTCCCGGGTCTTTCAGTTCACCCCTCCACTTT	CASGPGSFSSPLHF
NA	TRBV27	TRBD1	TRBJ1-2	TGTGCCAGCAGTTTATATCCCAACGACAGGGGGCGATCAGACTATGGCTACACCTTC	CASSLYPNDRGRSDYGYTF
NA	TRBV27	NA	TRBJ2-5	TGTGCCAGCAGTTTATTGGGAAGGGACCAAGAGACCCAGTACTTC	CASSLLGRDQETQYF
NA	TRBV7-8	TRBD1	TRBJ2-7	TGTGCCAGCAGGAATCCGAGAGGACAGGACCTTTTAGAGCAGTACTTC	CASRNPRGQDLLEQYF
NA	TRBV7-9	TRBD1	TRBJ1-5	TGTGCCAGCAGCTTAGGGGGGACAGGTTATCAGCCCCAGCATTTT	CASSLGGTGYQPQHF
NA	TRBV9	NA	TRBJ1-2	TGTGCCAGCAGCGTAGACAGGAACTATGGCTACACCTTC	CASSVDRNYGYTF
NA	TRBV27	NA	TRBJ2-7	TGTGCCAGCAATTCCGGGACAAGACCCTACGAGCAGTACTTC	CASNSGTRPYEQYF
NA	TRBV27	NA	TRBJ2-7	TGTGCCAGCAGTCCCGGGACGGAATACTACGAGCAGTACTTC	CASSPGTEYYEQYF
NA	TRBV9	TRBD1	TRBJ1-6	TGTGCCAGCAGCGCCGGGACAGCCTATTCACCCCTCCACTTT	CASSAGTAYSPLHF
NA	TRBV15	NA	TRBJ2-5	TGTGCCACCAGCAGAGATTCCGAGGGACCCCCACAAGAGACCCAGTACTTC	CATSRDSEGPPQETQYF
once	TRBV9	NA	TRBJ1-1	TGTGCCAGCAGCGTAGGGATAGCCACTGAAGCTTTCTTT	CASSVGIATEAFF
NA	TRBV11-2	NA	TRBJ2-1	TGTGCCAGCAGCCCGGAAGTGTACAATGAGCAGTTCTTC	CASSPEVYNEQFF
NA	TRBV2	NA	TRBJ2-1	TGTGCCAGCAGTGTCGCAGGTGTTGAGCAGTTCTTC	CASSVAGVEQFF